This T cell receptor beta chain was profiled in a study of Ad26.COV2.S vaccination and SARS-CoV-2 variants. Study as a whole: The authors gave Ad26.COV2.S intramuscularly, either once or twice 56 days apart.

Treatment denoted: around 19 received Ad26.COV2.S at low or high dose, single or two shots; 5 received placebo; per-sample allocation not given. Samples were taken on day 63 after the first vaccine or placebo injection. In Boston, an adult donor aged 18-55 years took part. The vaccine antigen was prefusion-stabilized Wuhan SARS-CoV-2 spike. Germline V gene data show CDR1 as LGHDT and CDR2 as YNNKEL (reference sequence). The CDR3 covers 15 residues. V lost 3 bases, J lost 0 bases, and 1 base stayed unmatched. Sequenced by immunoSEQ multiplex PCR; TCRdb stores in-frame clones only, minus some. The repertoire includes 430,000 or so clones, roughly 89% of them detected once, and 2% to 3% sits in the top ten.

The TCR sequence derives from a person between 18 and 60 years old who received the Ad26.COV2.S COVID-19 vaccine or a placebo. Sequencing used peripheral blood, obtained in a trial of Ad26.COV2.S vaccine versus placebo. V and J are TRBV3-1 (or the pseudogene TRBV3-2) and TRBJ2-2, with 7 bases lining up with TRBD1. In nucleotides, the CDR3 is TGTGCCAGCAGCCAGCAGGGGGCGAACACCGGGGAGCTGTTTTTT. Its translation is CASSQQGANTGELFF.